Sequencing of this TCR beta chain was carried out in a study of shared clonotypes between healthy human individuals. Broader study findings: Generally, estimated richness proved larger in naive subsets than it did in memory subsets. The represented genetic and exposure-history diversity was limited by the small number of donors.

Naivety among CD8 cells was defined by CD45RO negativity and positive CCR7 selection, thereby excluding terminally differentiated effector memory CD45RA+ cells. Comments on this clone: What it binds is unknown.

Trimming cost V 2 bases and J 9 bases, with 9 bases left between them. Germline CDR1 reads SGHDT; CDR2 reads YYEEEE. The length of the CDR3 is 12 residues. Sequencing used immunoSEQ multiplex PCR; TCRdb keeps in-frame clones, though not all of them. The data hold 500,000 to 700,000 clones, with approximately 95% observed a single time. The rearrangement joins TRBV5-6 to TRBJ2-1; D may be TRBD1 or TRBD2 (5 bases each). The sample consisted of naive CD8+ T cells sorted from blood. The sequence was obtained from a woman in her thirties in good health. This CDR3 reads CASSFSGGEQFF. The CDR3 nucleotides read TGTGCCAGCAGCTTTAGTGGGGGTGAGCAGTTCTTC.